The 30 T cell receptor beta chains given below trace back to one sample, sequenced in a study of cytotoxic CD8 clonotypes in ibrutinib-treated CLL. Using immunoSEQ multiplex PCR, the repertoire was profiled, and TCRdb retains in-frame clones only, with some absent. The sample consists of tens of thousands of clones, around 70% of them appearing once. The sequences come from PBMCs, collected after 12 months of ibrutinib treatment. The receptor source for this set is a human donor with chronic lymphocytic leukemia.

The V gene is TRBV25-1, the J gene TRBJ2-2; a weak D match, TRBD1 (5 bases). Germline values: CDR1 MGHDK, CDR2 SYGVNS. The germline V and J ends were trimmed by 4 bases and 1 base, with 10 bases remaining between them. The CDR3 is made up of 15 amino acids. This CDR3 is CASSGSGMNTGELFF. In nucleotides, the CDR3 is TGTGCCAGCAGTGGGTCAGGGATGAACACCGGGGAGCTGTTTTTT.

This chain connects TRBV5-1 to TRBJ2-5; 7 nucleotides line up with TRBD2. The V segment lost 0 bases and the J segment 2 bases; nucleotides outside the gene matches: 4. The germline V gene encodes CDR1 SGHRS and CDR2 YFSETQ. This CDR3 contains 15 residues. The CDR3 nucleotides read TGCGCCAGCAGCTTGGCATGGGGGGGTCAAGAGACCCAGTACTTC. It yields the protein CASSLAWGGQETQYF.

The rearrangement joins TRBV28 to TRBJ2-5; no reliable D call. CDR1 is MDHEN and CDR2 is SYDVKM in the germline V gene. V lost 5 bases to trimming and J lost 2 bases, with 15 bases between them. The CDR3 consists of 15 residues. The CDR3 coding sequence is TGTGCCAGCAGTCCCCGATCCGCCGCACAAGAGACCCAGTACTTC. It encodes CASSPRSAAQETQYF. The variable domain in full, with the rest retrieved from reference TRBV28 and TRBJ2-5, is DVKVTQSSRYLVKRTGEKVFLECVQDMDHENMFWYRQDPGLGLRLIYFSYDVKMKEKGDIPEGYSVSREKKERFSLILESASTNQTSMYLCASSPRSAAQETQYFGPGTRLLVL.

The gene calls are TRBV20-1 and TRBJ2-1, with D unclear. Germline CDR1 reads DFQATT; CDR2 reads SNEGSKA (reference sequence). Trimming took off 5 bases at V and 9 bases at J, with 11 bases between the two ends. The CDR3 covers 11 residues. The CDR3 sequence is CSASQGGEQFF. DNA of the CDR3: TGCAGTGCTTCTCAAGGCGGTGAGCAGTTCTTC.

This clone occurred a few times. This specimen includes other DNA sequences encoding the same CDR3. The J gene is TRBJ2-1, the V gene TRBV7-9; no firm D call. Looked up from germline, CDR1 is SEHNR and CDR2 is FQNEAQ (reference sequence). There are 12 residues in the CDR3. Trimming cost V 1 base and J 10 bases, with 8 bases left between them. In nucleotides, the CDR3 is TGTGCCAGCAGCTTAGAGAGTCGCGAGCAGTTCTTC. The encoded protein is CASSLESREQFF.

This chain links TRBV28 with TRBJ2-7; D unresolved. Trimming pared 4 bases from V and 3 bases from J, leaving 7 bases between. Germline V lookup: CDR1 MDHEN, CDR2 SYDVKM. CDR3 length equals 12 residues. CDR3 loop: CASSSGVYEQYF. The CDR3 bases are TGTGCCAGCAGTTCCGGCGTCTACGAGCAGTACTTC.

The rearrangement links TRBV9 to TRBJ2-5, with D perhaps TRBD1 (6 bases). There are 14 residues in the CDR3. Germline CDR1 reads SGDLS; CDR2 reads YYNGEE. Trimming shortened V by 0 bases and J by 5 bases, and 11 bases separated the two germline ends. CDR3 sequence: CASSVVDRRETQYF. The CDR3 nucleotides read TGTGCCAGCAGCGTAGTTGACAGGAGGGAGACCCAGTACTTC.

This chain links TRBV27 with TRBJ2-7, with D hard to call. The CDR3 covers 13 residues. Germline V gene data show CDR1 as MNHEY and CDR2 as SMNVEV (reference sequence). V lost 5 bases and J 5 bases, leaving 13 bases between the germline ends. CDR3: CASSGPPLDEQYF. For the CDR3, the DNA is TGTGCCAGCAGTGGCCCCCCCCTGGACGAGCAGTACTTC.

This clone was seen a handful of times. The chain carries TRBV5-4 and TRBJ2-3; no firm D call. The V end was cut by 1 base, the J end by 0 bases, with 9 bases between. The CDR3 loop spans 15 amino acids. The germline V gene encodes CDR1 SGHNT and CDR2 YYREEE (reference sequence). CDR3 sequence reads: CASSLYRMSTDTQYF. The DNA for the CDR3 is TGTGCCAGCAGCTTGTATCGGATGAGCACAGATACGCAGTATTTT. Full variable domain (rest looked up from reference TRBV5-4 and TRBJ2-3): ETGVTQSPTHLIKTRGQQVTLRCSSQSGHNTVSWYQQALGQGPQFIFQYYREEENGRGNFPPRFSGLQFPNYSSELNVNALELDDSALYLCASSLYRMSTDTQYFGPGTRLTVL.

On this clone itself: At one boundary the junction diverges from the germline segment, which might be a read error. The chain has TRBV6-6 and TRBJ2-5; TRBD2 aligns across 12 bases. The CDR3 has 16 amino acids. CDR1 and CDR2 (germline): MNHNY, SVGAGI (reference sequence). In nucleotides, the CDR3 is TGTGCCAGCAGTTACGAGGCGACTAGCGGGGGCCCTAGAGAGCACTTC. Amino acids: CASSYEATSGGPREHF.

This clone appeared a single time. This sequence joins TRBV27 and TRBJ2-7; 8 bases match TRBD2. CDR3 size: 16 residues. Germline trimming cut 6 bases from V and 2 bases from J; bases unmatched to any gene: 12. Germline CDR1 and CDR2: MNHEY and SMNVEV (reference sequence). Here the CDR3 DNA reads TGTGCCAGCAGCCCCATTCCGGGACTAGGAGCCTACGAGCAGTACTTC. It codes for CASSPIPGLGAYEQYF.

The V and J genes are TRBV30 and TRBJ1-5, with 9 bases lining up with TRBD1. The length of the CDR3 is 19 residues. V dropped 1 base and J dropped 4; count of bases not matched to a gene: 17. Per germline, CDR1 GTSNPN and CDR2 SVGIG (reference sequence). CDR3 sequence (DNA): TGTGCCTGGAGTGCCTTCACAGGGGGCTTAATGGCCCTGAATCAGCCCCAGCATTTT. As protein: CAWSAFTGGLMALNQPQHF.

The rearrangement links TRBV5-6 to TRBJ2-3, with D tentatively TRBD1 (6 bases). V lost 2 bases, J lost 0 bases, and 10 bases lay in between. The CDR3 has 15 amino acids. Germline V gene lookup returns CDR1 SGHDT and CDR2 YYEEEE. The CDR3 nucleotides read TGTGCCAGCAGCTTTGGGGGCCCTAGCACAGATACGCAGTATTTT. Protein sequence: CASSFGGPSTDTQYF. Drawing the rest from reference TRBV5-6 and TRBJ2-3, the complete variable domain is DAGVTQSPTHLIKTRGQQVTLRCSPKSGHDTVSWYQQALGQGPQFIFQYYEEEERQRGNFPDRFSGHQFPNYSSELNVNALLLGDSALYLCASSFGGPSTDTQYFGPGTRLTVL.

V and J are TRBV7-9 and TRBJ1-6; no reliable D call. Germline CDR1 reads SEHNR; CDR2 reads FQNEAQ (reference sequence). Trimming took off 5 bases at V and 4 bases at J, with 15 bases between the two ends. The CDR3 extends over 16 amino acids. The CDR3 DNA reads as TGTGCCAGCAGCCGCCACTGGGAGATTTATAATTCACCCCTCCACTTT. This sequence encodes CASSRHWEIYNSPLHF.

The rearrangement joins TRBV7-3 to TRBJ2-2; D is perhaps TRBD1 (6 bases). This CDR3 comprises 13 residues. Deletions cut 3 bases from V and 8 bases from J, with 10 bases between. Germline CDR1 is SGHTA and CDR2 is FQGTGA. CDR3 nucleotide sequence: TGTGCCAGCAGCTTCGAAGGACAGGGGGAGCTGTTTTTT. Its protein product is CASSFEGQGELFF.

The V gene is TRBV7-8, the J gene TRBJ1-4; the D is unclear. Between the trimmed V and J ends, which lost 1 base and 8 bases, there was a span of 11 bases. This CDR3 contains 14 residues. CDR1 and CDR2 from the germline V gene are SGHVS and FQNEAQ. In DNA, the CDR3 is TGTGCCAGCAGCTTAGGTCGCCTTGGGGAAAAACTGTTTTTT. It encodes CASSLGRLGEKLFF.

The rearrangement uses TRBV6-5 and TRBJ1-1; D perhaps matches TRBD1 (5 bases). V lost 6 bases to trimming and J lost 5 bases, with 16 bases between them. The germline V gene encodes CDR1 MNHEY and CDR2 SVGAGI. The CDR3 has 14 residues. The CDR3 region has the DNA TGTGCCAGCAGCCTACAAGGGGAGGGGACTGAAGCTTTCTTT. Protein: CASSLQGEGTEAFF.

This chain uses TRBV6-5 with TRBJ2-2; D gene unclear. Looked up from germline, CDR1 is MNHEY and CDR2 is SVGAGI. CDR3 length: 15 residues. V was pared by 3 bases and J by 1 base, with 9 bases between. This chain's CDR3 is CASSYNGRNTGELFF. In nucleotides, the CDR3 is TGTGCCAGCAGTTATAACGGTCGGAACACCGGGGAGCTGTTTTTT.

V is TRBV9 and J is TRBJ1-3, with 7 bases lining up with TRBD1. Germline CDR1 SGDLS, CDR2 YYNGEE. After removal of 2 bases from V and 6 bases from J, the junction contained 8 bases not matched to a gene. The CDR3 runs 15 residues. The CDR3: CASSVGTAHENTIYF. CDR3 DNA: TGTGCCAGCAGCGTCGGGACAGCCCATGAAAACACCATATATTTT.

Comment on this clone: At one of its ends the junction is not consistent with the germline gene, which may arise from a read error. The V gene is TRBV20-1, the J gene TRBJ1-2; TRBD1 aligns across 7 bases. Looked up from germline, CDR1 is DFQATT and CDR2 is SNEGSKA (reference sequence). This CDR3 is 11 amino acids long. The CDR3 sequence is CSAPQGGADNF. DNA for the CDR3: TGCAGTGCCCCCCAGGGGGGCGCCGATAACTTC.

The J gene is TRBJ1-2, the V gene TRBV6-5; possible D gene TRBD1, 6 bases. The ends were cut back, 4 bases at V and 4 bases at J, with 10 bases in the middle. There are 13 residues in the CDR3. CDR1 is MNHEY, CDR2 SVGAGI, per germline. CDR3 amino acids: CASSLDRFYGYTF. The CDR3, as DNA: TGTGCCAGCAGTTTGGACAGATTCTATGGCTACACCTTC.

The rearrangement joins TRBV6-6 to TRBJ1-5; no reliable D call. The V gene's germline CDR1 is MNHNY and CDR2 SVGAGI (reference sequence). CDR3 length equals 14 residues. V was pared by 1 base and J by 3 bases, with 7 bases between. Here the CDR3 DNA reads TGTGCCAGCAGTTACTTGTCTAACAATCAGCCCCAGCATTTT. The encoded protein is CASSYLSNNQPQHF.

This chain joins TRBV7-2 and TRBJ1-6; tentative D call: TRBD1 (5 bases). V shed 5 bases and J shed 10 bases, with 21 bases lying between them. Germline CDR1 SGHTA, CDR2 FQGNSA. This CDR3 spans 16 amino acids. CDR3 in DNA: TGTGCCAGCAGCATGGGACTTCCAGTTTTTTCCTCACCCCTCCACTTT. Translation gives CASSMGLPVFSSPLHF.

The chain recombines TRBV19 with TRBJ1-1; D is unresolved. Trimming took off 7 bases at V and 2 bases at J, with 14 bases between the two ends. The CDR3 has 14 amino acids. From germline, CDR1 is LNHDA and CDR2 SQIVND (reference sequence). CDR3 residues: CASNPYAGNTEAFF. CDR3 bases: TGTGCCAGTAATCCCTATGCGGGAAACACTGAAGCTTTCTTT.

In this sample, this clone turned up a few times. V is TRBV12-5 and J is TRBJ1-1; D is uncertain. The CDR3 sequence is 13 residues long. Germline CDR1 and CDR2: LGHNT and FRNRAP. V was pared by 1 base and J by 6 bases, with 9 bases between. The DNA for the CDR3 is TGTGCTAGTGGTTTGGAGCCGGGAGCTGAAGCTTTCTTT. Protein product: CASGLEPGAEAFF.

The gene calls are TRBV28 and TRBJ1-5; 7 nucleotides agree with TRBD1. CDR1 is MDHEN, CDR2 SYDVKM, per germline. J lost 4 bases, V lost 1 base, and 7 bases had no gene match. This CDR3 region has 16 residues. CDR3 region: CASSLLRGTENQPQHF. The CDR3 nucleotides read TGTGCCAGCAGTTTATTGAGGGGGACAGAAAATCAGCCCCAGCATTTT.

This clone was recorded once. The V gene is TRBV7-9, the J gene TRBJ2-1; D is uncertain. The CDR3 is 14 amino acids. Trimming left V 1 base short and J 0 bases short, with 4 bases between. Germline CDR1 SEHNR, CDR2 FQNEAQ (reference sequence). CDR3: CASSLGLSYNEQFF. The CDR3, as DNA: TGTGCCAGCAGCTTAGGACTCTCCTACAATGAGCAGTTCTTC.

The CDR3 DNA reads TGTGCCTGGAGCCCAACAGGGGGCTGGGATACGCAGTATTTT. This codes for CAWSPTGGWDTQYF. This chain links TRBV30 with TRBJ2-3; 9 bases line up with TRBD1. Per germline, CDR1 GTSNPN and CDR2 SVGIG (reference sequence). The CDR3 is 14 residues long. With 3 bases clipped from V and 6 bases from J, the junction kept 7 bases outside the gene matches.

This rearrangement joins TRBV6-5 to TRBJ1-4; possibly TRBD1 for D (6 bases). Germline-derived CDR1 and CDR2 are MNHEY and SVGAGI. Trimming took 6 bases from V and 4 from J, leaving 12 bases between them. The CDR3 is 14 residues long. CDR3 DNA: TGTGCCAGCAGGAAGGGGGGCCTTAATGAAAAACTGTTTTTT. Translated: CASRKGGLNEKLFF.

The chain couples TRBV5-1 to TRBJ1-3; D remains ambiguous. CDR3 length: 15 amino acids. V was cut by 0 bases and J by 0 bases, with 7 bases left in between. Germline CDR1 reads SGHRS; CDR2 reads YFSETQ. For the CDR3, the DNA is TGCGCCAGCAGCTTGGGGTCAGGCTCTGGAAACACCATATATTTT. This sequence encodes CASSLGSGSGNTIYF.